Sequencing of this T cell receptor (beta chain) was carried out in a study of blood T cell repertoires in COVID-19. As for the study in general: The origin of the acute and convalescent COVID-19 samples was the United States, Italy and Spain. T cells, B-cell-depleted T cells, or PBMCs supplied cDNA or gDNA.

The CDR3 consists of 20 residues. Germline CDR1 reads MNHEY; CDR2 reads SVGEGT. With 5 bases clipped from V and 4 bases from J, the junction kept 14 bases outside the gene matches. The protocol was immunoSEQ multiplex PCR, while the TCRdb copy is restricted to in-frame clones and leaves out a portion. The repertoire holds about 150,000 clones, roughly 74% seen once, with roughly 13% in the top ten. The J gene is TRBJ2-1, the V gene TRBV6-2 or TRBV6-3; 16 bases match TRBD2. The source material was peripheral blood. This receptor was obtained from a woman aged 80 or older with acute or convalescent COVID-19. CDR3 residues: CASSITGTSGRARRYNEQFF. CDR3 in DNA: TGTGCCAGCAGTATTACCGGGACTAGCGGGAGGGCCAGGAGATACAATGAGCAGTTCTTC.